These 3 T cell receptor beta chains were all obtained from the same sample, sequenced in a study of T cell repertoires in cytomegalovirus infection. Their target antigens are unknown. TCRdb re-analysed the reads in MiXCR, keeping a single row per CDR3 protein. Altogether approximately 730,000 distinct CDR3 sequences are present, almost 30% being singletons, with the ten largest covering around 13%. Sample: cultured CD8+ T cells from PBMCs, taken from culture after CMV antigen stimulation. These receptors all stem from a human donor in good health (CMV status not recorded). Some clones in this sample may be carry-over from other donors' samples.

This clonotype came up many times. The chain employs TRBV7-2 and TRBJ2-7; no clear D gene. Germline V lookup: CDR1 SGHTA, CDR2 FQGNSA. V was pared by 3 bases and J by 3 bases, with 18 bases between. This CDR3 has 16 amino acids. CDR3 nucleotides: TGTGCCAGCAGCTTTGCGAGAAGTGGTGAAAGCTACGAGCAGTACGTC. Protein product: CASSFARSGESYEQYV.

This chain connects TRBV29-1 to TRBJ1-1; weak D call: TRBD1 (6 bases). Between the trimmed V and J ends, which lost 3 bases and 5 bases, there was a span of 28 bases. CDR1 and CDR2 (germline): SQVTM, ANQGSEA. CDR3 length: 18 residues. CDR3 amino acids: CSVDSIFVEGEGWTEAFF. The CDR3 DNA follows: TGCAGCGTTGACTCGATTTTCGTGGAGGGGGAGGGGTGGACTGAAGCTTTCTTT.

The V call is TRBV6-1, the J call TRBJ2-2; a possible D gene is TRBD1 (5 bases). Germline CDR1 and CDR2: MNHNS and SASEGT. V was cut by 6 bases and J by 5 bases, with 13 bases left in between. The CDR3 extends over 14 amino acids. The CDR3 sequence is CASSPRDRTGELFF. The CDR3 nucleotides read TGTGCCAGCAGCCCCAGGGATCGGACCGGGGAGCTGTTTTTT.